This T cell receptor (beta chain) was retrieved from a study of T cell responses to AZD1222 COVID-19 vaccine. The wider study: Pooled samples include second doses given at about 4 or 12 weeks.

Points from the study as a whole: Vaccine-related CD4 TCRs covered spike, predominating at 160-218 and 743-854. Mostly white British, mostly female donors; authors suggested clonal diversity may be underestimated.

Concerning this clone: Its antigen is undetermined.

Generated by immunoSEQ multiplex PCR, the TCRdb table keeps only in-frame clones and is missing some. In the table there are 98,000 or so clones, 93% of which are singletons. CDR1 and CDR2 from the germline V gene are GTSNPN and SVGIG (reference sequence). The CDR3 totals 13 residues. V shed 4 bases and J shed 4 bases, with 13 bases lying between them. Here the sequenced sample was peripheral blood, taken on day 0 of AZD1222 vaccination. The rearrangement uses TRBV30 and TRBJ1-2; a possible D gene is TRBD1 (6 bases). The clonotype was recovered from an adult in good health. This CDR3 reads CAWTYRVPYGYTF. The CDR3 DNA sequence: TGTGCCTGGACCTACAGGGTCCCCTATGGCTACACCTTC.